Listed below are T cell receptor beta chains from one sample, sequenced in a study of control samples from healthy donors and cancer patients. The repertoire was sequenced with immunoSEQ multiplex PCR; TCRdb's copy has only in-frame clones and lacks some. The sample yields around 75,000 clones, approximately 92% seen once. Sequences were obtained from blood. The source is a woman aged 60-70 years in good health. CDR3s leave out the opening cysteine and the closing phenylalanine or tryptophan.

CDR3 protein: ASSSISNTEAF
J gene: TRBJ1-1
V gene: TRBV6-5

CDR3 protein: ASSTHDKYEQY
J gene: TRBJ2-7
V gene: TRBV19

CDR3 protein: ASSYSSANYGYT
J gene: TRBJ1-2
V gene: TRBV6-2/TRBV6-3

CDR3 protein: ASRGTGNTEAF
J gene: TRBJ1-1
V gene: TRBV6-5

CDR3 protein: ASSKDRGEEKLF
J gene: TRBJ1-4
V gene: TRBV5-1

CDR3 protein: ASRPSGRGSYNEQF
J gene: TRBJ2-1
V gene: TRBV28

CDR3 protein: ASSEGRGAGTQY
J gene: TRBJ2-3
V gene: TRBV6-1

CDR3 protein: ASSEGGLESTPNRDRLHRGAV
J gene: TRBJ2-2
V gene: TRBV2

CDR3 protein: ASSPPTLPEQF
J gene: TRBJ2-1
V gene: TRBV18

CDR3 protein: ASSLMEREMNTEAF
J gene: TRBJ1-1
V gene: TRBV18

CDR3 protein: ASSLGSSSPLH
J gene: TRBJ1-6
V gene: TRBV5-5

CDR3 protein: ATSRGLERIHEQF
J gene: TRBJ2-1
V gene: TRBV15

CDR3 protein: ASSGGGAGRFGYT
J gene: TRBJ1-2
V gene: TRBV9

CDR3 protein: ASRTGTSGTGELF
J gene: TRBJ2-2
V gene: TRBV27

CDR3 protein: SVKVNSYEQY
J gene: TRBJ2-7
V gene: TRBV29-1

CDR3 protein: ATSGLTGTEETQY
J gene: TRBJ2-5
V gene: TRBV24-1

CDR3 protein: ASSPGLASRTDTQY
J gene: TRBJ2-3
V gene: TRBV7-7

CDR3 protein: ASSLAGTGELF
J gene: TRBJ2-2
V gene: TRBV12-3/TRBV12-4

CDR3 protein: ASSSQGVANEKLF
J gene: TRBJ1-4
V gene: TRBV5-1

CDR3 protein: ASRADTSGAYGYT
J gene: TRBJ1-2
V gene: TRBV5-1